The clone carrying this TCR beta chain was observed a handful of times. Its antigen is undetermined. This sample is part of a study of cytomegalovirus exposure and HLA in healthy donors. General study points: In vitro work confirmed that a few CMV-associated chains recognize CMV antigens.

PCR employed 60 Vbeta and 13 Jbeta primers. Only in-frame clones appear in the TCRdb table, and some are missing; sequencing was by immunoSEQ multiplex PCR. The profile shows roughly 100,000 clones, 13% to 15% of them singletons. Sample: PBMCs. This clonotype originated in a female donor in good health and CMV-seronegative.

The DNA for the CDR3 is TGTGCCAGTAGTATAAGGGCCAGGGTATGGAATCAGCCCCAGCATTTT. Protein sequence: CASSIRARVWNQPQHF. This chain uses TRBV19 with TRBJ1-5, with a weak D call TRBD1 (5 bases). There are 16 residues in the CDR3. V dropped 2 bases and J dropped 4 bases, with 15 bases sitting between them. Germline CDR1 reads LNHDA; CDR2 reads SQIVND (reference sequence). The full variable domain, in which reference TRBV19 and TRBJ1-5 provide the parts outside the CDR3, is DGGITQSPKYLFRKEGQNVTLSCEQNLNHDAMYWYRQDPGQGLRLIYYSQIVNDFQKGDIAEGYSVSREKKESFPLTVTSAQKNPTAFYLCASSIRARVWNQPQHFGDGTRLSIL.